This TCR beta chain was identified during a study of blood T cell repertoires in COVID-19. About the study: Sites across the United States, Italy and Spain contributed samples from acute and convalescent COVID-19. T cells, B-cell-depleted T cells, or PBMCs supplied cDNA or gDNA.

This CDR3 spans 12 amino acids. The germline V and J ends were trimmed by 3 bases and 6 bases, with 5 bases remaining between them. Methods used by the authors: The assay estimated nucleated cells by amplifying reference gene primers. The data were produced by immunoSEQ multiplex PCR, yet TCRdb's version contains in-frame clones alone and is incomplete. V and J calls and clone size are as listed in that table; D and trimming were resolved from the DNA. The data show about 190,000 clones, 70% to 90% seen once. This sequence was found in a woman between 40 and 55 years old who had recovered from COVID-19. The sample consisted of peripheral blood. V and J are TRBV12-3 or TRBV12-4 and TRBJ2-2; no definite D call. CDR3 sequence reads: CASSFISGELFF. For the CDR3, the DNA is TGTGCCAGCAGTTTTATCTCCGGGGAGCTGTTTTTT.